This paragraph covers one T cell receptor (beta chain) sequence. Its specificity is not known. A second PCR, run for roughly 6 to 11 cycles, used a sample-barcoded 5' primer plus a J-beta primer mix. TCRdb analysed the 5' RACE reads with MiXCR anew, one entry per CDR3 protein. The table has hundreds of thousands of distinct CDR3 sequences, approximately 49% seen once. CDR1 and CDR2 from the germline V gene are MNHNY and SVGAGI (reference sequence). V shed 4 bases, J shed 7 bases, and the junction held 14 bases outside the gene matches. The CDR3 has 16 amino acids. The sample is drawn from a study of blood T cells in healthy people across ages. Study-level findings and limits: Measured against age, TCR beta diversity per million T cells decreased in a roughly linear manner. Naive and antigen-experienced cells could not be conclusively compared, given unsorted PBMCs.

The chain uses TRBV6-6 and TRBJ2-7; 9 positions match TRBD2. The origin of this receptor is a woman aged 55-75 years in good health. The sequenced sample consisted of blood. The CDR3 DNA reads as TGTGCCAGCAGTTGGCCCGGGGTAGCGGGAGATGGGGAGCAGTACTTC. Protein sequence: CASSWPGVAGDGEQYF.